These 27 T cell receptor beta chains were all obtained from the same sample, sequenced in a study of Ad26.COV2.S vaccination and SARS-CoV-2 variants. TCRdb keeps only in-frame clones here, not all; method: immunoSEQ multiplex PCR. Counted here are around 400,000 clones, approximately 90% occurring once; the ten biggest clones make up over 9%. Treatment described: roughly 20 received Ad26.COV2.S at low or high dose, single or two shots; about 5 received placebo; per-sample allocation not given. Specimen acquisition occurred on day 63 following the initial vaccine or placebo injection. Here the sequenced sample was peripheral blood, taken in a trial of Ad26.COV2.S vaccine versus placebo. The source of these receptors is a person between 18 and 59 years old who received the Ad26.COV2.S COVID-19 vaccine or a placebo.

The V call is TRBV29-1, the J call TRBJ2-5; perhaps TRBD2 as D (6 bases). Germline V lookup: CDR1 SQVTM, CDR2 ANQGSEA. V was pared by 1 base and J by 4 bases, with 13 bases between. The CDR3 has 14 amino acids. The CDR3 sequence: CSVEAHGGRETQYF. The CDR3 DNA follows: TGCAGCGTTGAAGCACACGGAGGGAGAGAGACCCAGTACTTC.

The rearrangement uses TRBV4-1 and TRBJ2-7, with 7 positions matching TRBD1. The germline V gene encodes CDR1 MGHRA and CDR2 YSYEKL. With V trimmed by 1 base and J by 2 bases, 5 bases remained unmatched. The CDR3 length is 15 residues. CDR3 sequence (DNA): TGCGCCAGCAGCCAAGCCCCCGGACAGGCCTACGAGCAGTACTTC. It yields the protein CASSQAPGQAYEQYF.

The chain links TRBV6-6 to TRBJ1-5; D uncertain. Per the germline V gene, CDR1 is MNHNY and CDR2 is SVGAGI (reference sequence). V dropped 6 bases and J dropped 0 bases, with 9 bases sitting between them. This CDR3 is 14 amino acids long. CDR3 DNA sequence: TGTGCCAGCAGGTCACCATATAGCAATCAGCCCCAGCATTTT. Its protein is CASRSPYSNQPQHF.

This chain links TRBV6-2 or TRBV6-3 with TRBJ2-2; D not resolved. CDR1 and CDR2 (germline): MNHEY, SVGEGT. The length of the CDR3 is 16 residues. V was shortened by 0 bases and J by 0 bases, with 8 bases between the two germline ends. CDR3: CASSYSVGTNTGELFF. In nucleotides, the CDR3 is TGTGCCAGCAGTTACTCGGTGGGAACGAACACCGGGGAGCTGTTTTTT.

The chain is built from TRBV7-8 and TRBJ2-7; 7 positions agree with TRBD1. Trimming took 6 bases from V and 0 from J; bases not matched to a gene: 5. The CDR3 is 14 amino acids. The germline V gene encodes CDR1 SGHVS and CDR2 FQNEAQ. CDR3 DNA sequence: TGTGCCAGCAGACCCGGGACAGTCTCCTACGAGCAGTACTTC. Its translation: CASRPGTVSYEQYF.

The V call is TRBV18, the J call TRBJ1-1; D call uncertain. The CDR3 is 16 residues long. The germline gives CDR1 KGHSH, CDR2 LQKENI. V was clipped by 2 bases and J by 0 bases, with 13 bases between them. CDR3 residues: CASSPIEGQVNTEAFF. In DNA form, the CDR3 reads TGTGCCAGCTCACCAATCGAAGGTCAGGTGAACACTGAAGCTTTCTTT. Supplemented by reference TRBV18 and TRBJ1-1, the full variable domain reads NAGVMQNPRHLVRRRGQEARLRCSPMKGHSHVYWYRQLPEEGLKFMVYLQKENIIDESGMPKERFSAEFPKEGPSILRIQQVVRGDSAAYFCASSPIEGQVNTEAFFGQGTRLTVV.

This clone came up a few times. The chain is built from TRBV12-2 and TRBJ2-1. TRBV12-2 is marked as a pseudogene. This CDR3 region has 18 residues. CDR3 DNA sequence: TGTGCAAGTCGCCTCCTATATAAGGTCTTGAGCTCCTACAATGAGCAGTTCTTC. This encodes CASRLLYKVLSSYNEQFF.

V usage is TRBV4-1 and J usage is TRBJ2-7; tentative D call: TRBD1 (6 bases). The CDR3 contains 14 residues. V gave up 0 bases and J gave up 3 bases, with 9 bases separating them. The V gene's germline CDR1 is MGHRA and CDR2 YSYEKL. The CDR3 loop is CASSQEGQIYEQYF. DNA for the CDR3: TGCGCCAGCAGCCAAGAAGGACAGATCTACGAGCAGTACTTC.

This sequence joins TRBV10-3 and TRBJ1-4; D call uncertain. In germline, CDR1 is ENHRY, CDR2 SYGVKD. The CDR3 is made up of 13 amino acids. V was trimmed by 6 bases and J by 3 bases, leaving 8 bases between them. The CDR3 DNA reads TGTGCCATCAGGGGAGGATCTAATGAAAAACTGTTTTTT. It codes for CAIRGGSNEKLFF.

In DNA form, the CDR3 reads TGTGCCAGCAGCCTGTTAGCCAGGGCGTGGGACGAGCAGTACTTC. Its protein product is CASSLLARAWDEQYF. The V gene is TRBV3-1 (or the pseudogene TRBV3-2), the J gene TRBJ2-7; perhaps TRBD1 as D (5 bases). This CDR3 region has 15 residues. The germline V and J ends were trimmed by 4 bases and 5 bases, with 18 bases remaining between them. Per germline, CDR1 LGHDT and CDR2 YNNKEL (reference sequence).

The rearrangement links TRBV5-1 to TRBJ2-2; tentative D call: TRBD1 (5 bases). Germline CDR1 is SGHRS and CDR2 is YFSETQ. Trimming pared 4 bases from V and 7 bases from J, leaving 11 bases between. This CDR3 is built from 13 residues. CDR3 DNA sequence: TGCGCCAGCAGCGTTACAGGATTCGGGGAGCTGTTTTTT. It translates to CASSVTGFGELFF.

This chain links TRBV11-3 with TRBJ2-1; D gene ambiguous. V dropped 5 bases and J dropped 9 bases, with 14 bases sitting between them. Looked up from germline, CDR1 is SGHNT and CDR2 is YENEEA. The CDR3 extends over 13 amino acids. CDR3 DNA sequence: TGTGCCAGCAGCCGAAGCGACCGGGCTGAGCAGTTCTTC. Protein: CASSRSDRAEQFF.

CDR3: CASSRTSGSFYEQYF. The CDR3 bases are TGTGCCAGCAGTCGAACTAGCGGGAGCTTCTACGAGCAGTACTTC. The chain employs TRBV28 and TRBJ2-7; 11 bases match TRBD2. The V and J ends lost 5 bases and 3 bases, in that order; junction bases with no gene match: 6. CDR1 is MDHEN, CDR2 SYDVKM, per germline. The CDR3 is 15 amino acids. Together with reference TRBV28 and TRBJ2-7, the CDR3 gives the full variable domain: DVKVTQSSRYLVKRTGEKVFLECVQDMDHENMFWYRQDPGLGLRLIYFSYDVKMKEKGDIPEGYSVSREKKERFSLILESASTNQTSMYLCASSRTSGSFYEQYFGPGTRLTVT.

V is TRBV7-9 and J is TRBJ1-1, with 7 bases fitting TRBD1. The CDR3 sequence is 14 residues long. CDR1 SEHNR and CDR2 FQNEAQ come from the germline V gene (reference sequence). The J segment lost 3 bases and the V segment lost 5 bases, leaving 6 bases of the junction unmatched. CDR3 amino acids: CASSLEQGDTEAFF. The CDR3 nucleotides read TGTGCCAGCAGCCTCGAGCAGGGGGACACTGAAGCTTTCTTT.

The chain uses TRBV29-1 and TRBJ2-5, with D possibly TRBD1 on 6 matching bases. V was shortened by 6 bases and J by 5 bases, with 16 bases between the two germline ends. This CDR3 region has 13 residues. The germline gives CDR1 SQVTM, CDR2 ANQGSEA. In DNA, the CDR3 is TGCAGCGTCGACGCCAGGGGAGCGGAGACCCAGTACTTC. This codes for CSVDARGAETQYF.

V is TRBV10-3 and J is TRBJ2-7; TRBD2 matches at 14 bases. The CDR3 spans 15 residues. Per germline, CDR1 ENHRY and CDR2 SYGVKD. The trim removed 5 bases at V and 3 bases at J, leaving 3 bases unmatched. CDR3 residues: CAISQGLAGVYEQYF. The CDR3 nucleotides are TGTGCCATCAGTCAGGGACTAGCGGGGGTCTACGAGCAGTACTTC.

CDR3 nucleotide sequence: TGTGCCAGCAGCTCCCCCCCCCAGGGGGATGGAAACACCATATATTTT. Translating it yields CASSSPPQGDGNTIYF. The V gene is TRBV7-9, the J gene TRBJ1-3; TRBD1 agrees at 7 bases. V dropped 4 bases and J dropped 3; count of bases not matched to a gene: 9. Per germline, CDR1 SEHNR and CDR2 FQNEAQ (reference sequence). The length of the CDR3 is 16 residues.

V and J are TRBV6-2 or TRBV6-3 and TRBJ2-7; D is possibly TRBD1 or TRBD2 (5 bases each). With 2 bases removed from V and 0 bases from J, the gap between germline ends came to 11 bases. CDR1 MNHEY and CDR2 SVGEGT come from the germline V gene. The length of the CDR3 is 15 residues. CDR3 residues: CASSYQSGSSYEQYF. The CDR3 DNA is TGTGCCAGCAGTTACCAGTCAGGGAGCTCCTACGAGCAGTACTTC.

Here the CDR3 reads CASSPTEGGYSPLHF. The CDR3 coding sequence is TGTGCCAGCAGCCCGACCGAAGGAGGGTATTCACCCCTCCACTTT. The chain uses TRBV7-6 and TRBJ1-6; the D is unclear. The CDR3 runs to 15 residues. CDR1 is SGHVS and CDR2 is FNYEAQ in the germline V gene. V dropped 5 bases and J dropped 8 bases, with 16 bases sitting between them.

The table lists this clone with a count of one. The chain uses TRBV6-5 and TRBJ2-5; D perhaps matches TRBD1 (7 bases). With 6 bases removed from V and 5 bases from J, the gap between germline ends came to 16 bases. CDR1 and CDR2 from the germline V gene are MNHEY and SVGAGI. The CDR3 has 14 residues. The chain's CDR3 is CASRTEGAGETQYF. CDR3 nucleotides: TGTGCCAGCAGGACGGAGGGGGCAGGGGAGACCCAGTACTTC.

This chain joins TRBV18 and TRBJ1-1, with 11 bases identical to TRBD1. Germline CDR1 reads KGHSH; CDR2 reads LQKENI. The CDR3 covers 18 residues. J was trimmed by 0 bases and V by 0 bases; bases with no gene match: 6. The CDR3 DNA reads TGTGCCAGCTCACCACCTTGGGACAGGGGGATCATGAACACTGAAGCTTTCTTT. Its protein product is CASSPPWDRGIMNTEAFF.

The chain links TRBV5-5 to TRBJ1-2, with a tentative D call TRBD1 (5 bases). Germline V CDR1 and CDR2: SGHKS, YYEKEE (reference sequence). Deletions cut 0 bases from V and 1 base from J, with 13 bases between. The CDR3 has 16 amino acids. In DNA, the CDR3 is TGTGCCAGCAGCTTGGCCATCGGGACCCTTAACTATGGCTACACCTTC. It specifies CASSLAIGTLNYGYTF. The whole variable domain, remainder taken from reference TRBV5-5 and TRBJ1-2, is DAGVTQSPTHLIKTRGQQVTLRCSPISGHKSVSWYQQVLGQGPQFIFQYYEKEERGRGNFPDRFSARQFPNYSSELNVNALLLGDSALYLCASSLAIGTLNYGYTFGSGTRLTVV.

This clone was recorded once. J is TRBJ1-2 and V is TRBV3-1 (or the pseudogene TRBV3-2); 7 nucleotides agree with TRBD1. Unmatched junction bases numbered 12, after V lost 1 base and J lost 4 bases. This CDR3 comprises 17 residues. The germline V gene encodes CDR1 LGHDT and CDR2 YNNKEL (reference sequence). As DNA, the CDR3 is TGTGCCAGCAGCCAAGTCAGTGGGACAGCCAGCCTCTATGGCTACACCTTC. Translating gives CASSQVSGTASLYGYTF.

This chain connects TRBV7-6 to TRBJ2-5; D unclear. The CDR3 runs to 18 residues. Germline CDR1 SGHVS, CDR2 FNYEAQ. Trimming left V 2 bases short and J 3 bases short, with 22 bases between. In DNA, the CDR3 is TGTGCCAGCAGCTTACTTCCCCCCCCGGCAGGACCCGAAGAGACCCAGTACTTC. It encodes CASSLLPPPAGPEETQYF.

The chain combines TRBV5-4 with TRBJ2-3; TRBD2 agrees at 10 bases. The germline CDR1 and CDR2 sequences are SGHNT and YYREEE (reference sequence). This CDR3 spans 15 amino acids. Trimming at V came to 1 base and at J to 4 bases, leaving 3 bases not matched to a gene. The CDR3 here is CASSLWLAGADTQYF. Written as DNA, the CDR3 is TGTGCCAGCAGCTTGTGGCTAGCGGGAGCAGATACGCAGTATTTT.

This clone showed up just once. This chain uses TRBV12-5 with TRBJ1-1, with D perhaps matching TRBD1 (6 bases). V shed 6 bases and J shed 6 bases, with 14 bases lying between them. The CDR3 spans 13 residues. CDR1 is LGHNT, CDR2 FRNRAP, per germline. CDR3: CASGTVTGAEAFF. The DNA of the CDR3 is TGTGCTAGTGGAACCGTGACAGGCGCTGAAGCTTTCTTT.

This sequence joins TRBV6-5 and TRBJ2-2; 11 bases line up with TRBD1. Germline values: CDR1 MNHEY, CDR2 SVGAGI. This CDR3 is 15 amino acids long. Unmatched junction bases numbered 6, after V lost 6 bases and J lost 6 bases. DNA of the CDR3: TGTGCCAGCAGCCCGAGGACAGGGGGCTCCGGGGAGCTGTTTTTT. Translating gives CASSPRTGGSGELFF.